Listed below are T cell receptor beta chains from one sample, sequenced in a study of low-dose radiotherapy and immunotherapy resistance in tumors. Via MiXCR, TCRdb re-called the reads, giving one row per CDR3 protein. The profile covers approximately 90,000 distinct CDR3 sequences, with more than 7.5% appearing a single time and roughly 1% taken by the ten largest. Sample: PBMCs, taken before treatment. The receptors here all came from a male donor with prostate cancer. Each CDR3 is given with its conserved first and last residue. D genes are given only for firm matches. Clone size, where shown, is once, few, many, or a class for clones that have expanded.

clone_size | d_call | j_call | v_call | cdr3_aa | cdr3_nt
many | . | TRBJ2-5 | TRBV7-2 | CASSLPGAKETQYF | TGTGCCAGCAGCCTACCGGGAGCTAAAGAGACCCAGTACTTC
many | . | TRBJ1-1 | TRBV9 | CASSPRDGQNTEAFF | TGTGCCAGCAGCCCCCGGGACGGGCAGAACACTGAAGCTTTCTTT
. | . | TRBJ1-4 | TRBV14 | CASSPGRKLFF | TGTGCCAGCAGCCCAGGGCGAAAACTGTTTTTT
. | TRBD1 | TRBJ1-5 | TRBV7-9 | CASSEGTASNQPQHF | TGTGCCAGCAGCGAAGGGACAGCCAGCAATCAGCCCCAGCATTTT
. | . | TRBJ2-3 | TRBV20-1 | CSGGGPSTDTQYF | TGCAGTGGGGGAGGACCTAGCACAGATACGCAGTATTTT
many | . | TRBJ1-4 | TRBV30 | CAWSVGLRWEKLFF | TGTGCCTGGAGTGTCGGTCTAAGATGGGAAAAACTGTTTTTT
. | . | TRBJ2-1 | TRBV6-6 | CASSSGLGGWGYNEQFF | TGTGCCAGCAGTTCGGGATTGGGGGGTTGGGGCTACAATGAGCAGTTCTTC
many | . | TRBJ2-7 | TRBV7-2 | CASSLGHRRSYEQYF | TGTGCCAGCAGCTTAGGGCACAGGCGATCCTACGAGCAGTACTTC
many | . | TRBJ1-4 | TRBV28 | CASRPTGGYEKLFF | TGTGCCAGCAGGCCAACGGGGGGTTATGAAAAACTGTTTTTT
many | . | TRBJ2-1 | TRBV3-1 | CASSQQGSYNEQFF | TGTGCCAGCAGCCAACAGGGCTCCTACAATGAGCAGTTCTTC
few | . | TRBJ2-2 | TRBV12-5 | CASGGRTPGSCFF | .
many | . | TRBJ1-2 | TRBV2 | CASSVDSGNYGYTF | TGTGCCAGCAGTGTGGACAGTGGCAACTATGGCTACACCTTC
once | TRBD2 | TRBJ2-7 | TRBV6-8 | CASKPAGGREQYF | TGTGCCAGCAAACCAGCGGGAGGGAGAGAGCAGTACTTC
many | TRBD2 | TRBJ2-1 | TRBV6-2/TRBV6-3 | CASSLGLGPHEQFF | TGTGCCAGCAGTTTGGGACTAGGTCCGCATGAGCAGTTCTTC
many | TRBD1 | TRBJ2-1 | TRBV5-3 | CARRHDRVPNEQFF | TGTGCCAGAAGACACGACAGGGTCCCCAATGAGCAGTTCTTC
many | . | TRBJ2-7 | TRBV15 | CATSRDLGTDEQYF | TGTGCCACCAGCAGAGATCTGGGGACGGACGAGCAGTACTTC
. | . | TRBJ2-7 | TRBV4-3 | CASSQSLGEQYF | TGCGCCAGCAGCCAATCCCTAGGCGAGCAGTACTTC
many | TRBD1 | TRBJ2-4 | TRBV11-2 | CASSLLGQGENIQYF | TGTGCCAGCAGCTTACTTGGACAGGGGGAAAACATTCAGTACTTC
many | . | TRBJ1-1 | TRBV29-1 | CSVEEVWVSNTEAFF | TGCAGCGTTGAAGAAGTGTGGGTATCGAACACTGAAGCTTTCTTT
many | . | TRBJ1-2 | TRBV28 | CASSLDGGYGYTF | TGTGCCAGCAGTTTGGACGGGGGCTATGGCTACACCTTC
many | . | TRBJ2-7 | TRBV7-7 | CASSLGYSEEQYF | TGTGCCAGCAGCTTGGGTTACAGCGAAGAGCAGTACTTC
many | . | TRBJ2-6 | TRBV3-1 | CASSHYSGANVLTF | TGTGCCAGCAGCCATTACTCTGGGGCCAACGTCCTGACTTTC
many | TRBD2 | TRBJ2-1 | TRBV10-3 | CAISGTSDIEQFF | TGTGCCATCAGTGGAACTAGCGATATTGAGCAGTTCTTC
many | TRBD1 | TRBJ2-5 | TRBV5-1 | CASSQTGSQETQYF | TGTGCCAGCAGCCAGACAGGGTCCCAAGAGACCCAGTACTTC
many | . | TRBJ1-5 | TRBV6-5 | CASSPDFNQPQHF | TGTGCCAGCAGCCCAGACTTCAATCAGCCCCAGCATTTT
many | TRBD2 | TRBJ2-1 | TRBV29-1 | CSVLAGAGSNEQFF | TGCAGCGTCCTAGCGGGAGCGGGTAGCAATGAGCAGTTCTTC
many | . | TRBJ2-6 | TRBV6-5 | CASSYIGGAGANVLTF | TGTGCCAGCAGTTACATAGGGGGTGCGGGGGCCAACGTCCTGACTTTC
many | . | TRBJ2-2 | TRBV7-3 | CASSLGTITGELFF | TGTGCCAGCAGCTTAGGCACAATCACCGGGGAGCTGTTTTTT
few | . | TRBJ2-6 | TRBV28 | CASIAQGSGANVLTF | TGTGCCAGCATCGCCCAGGGCTCTGGGGCCAACGTCCTGACTTTC
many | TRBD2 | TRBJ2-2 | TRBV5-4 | CASSSPGSGSTTGELFF | TGTGCCAGCAGCTCTCCGGGTAGCGGGAGCACCACCGGGGAGCTGTTTTTT
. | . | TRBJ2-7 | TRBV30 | CAWSVSVGEQYF | TGTGCCTGGAGTGTAAGCGTTGGCGAGCAGTACTTC
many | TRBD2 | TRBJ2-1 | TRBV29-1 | CSVEDPREASNEQFF | TGCAGCGTTGAAGATCCGCGGGAGGCCTCCAATGAGCAGTTCTTC
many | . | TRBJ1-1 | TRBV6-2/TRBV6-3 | CASSLETGSTEAFF | TGTGCCAGCAGCTTGGAAACGGGGAGCACTGAAGCTTTCTTT
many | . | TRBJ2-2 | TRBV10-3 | CAISQGTNTGELFF | TGTGCCATCAGCCAAGGGACGAACACCGGGGAGCTGTTTTTT
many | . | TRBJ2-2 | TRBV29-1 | CSGLAGANTGELFF | TGCAGCGGTTTAGCAGGGGCGAACACCGGGGAGCTGTTTTTT
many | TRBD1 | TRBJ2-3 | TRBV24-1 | CATSDADRARGDTQYF | TGTGCCACCAGTGATGCGGACAGGGCCCGTGGAGATACGCAGTATTTT
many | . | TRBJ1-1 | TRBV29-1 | CSVRQVFEAFF | TGCAGCGTTCGACAGGTATTTGAAGCTTTCTTT
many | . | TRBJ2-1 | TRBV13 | CASREGGWEQFF | TGTGCCAGCCGAGAAGGCGGCTGGGAGCAGTTCTTC
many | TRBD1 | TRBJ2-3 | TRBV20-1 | CSARRQGIDTQYF | TGCAGTGCTAGAAGACAGGGAATAGATACGCAGTATTTT
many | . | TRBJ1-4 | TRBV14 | CASSFGSEEKLFF | TGTGCCAGCAGTTTTGGGTCGGAGGAAAAACTGTTTTTT
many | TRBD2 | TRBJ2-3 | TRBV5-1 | CASSLGASGRSTDTQYF | TGCGCCAGCAGCTTGGGTGCTAGCGGGAGGTCCACAGATACGCAGTATTTT